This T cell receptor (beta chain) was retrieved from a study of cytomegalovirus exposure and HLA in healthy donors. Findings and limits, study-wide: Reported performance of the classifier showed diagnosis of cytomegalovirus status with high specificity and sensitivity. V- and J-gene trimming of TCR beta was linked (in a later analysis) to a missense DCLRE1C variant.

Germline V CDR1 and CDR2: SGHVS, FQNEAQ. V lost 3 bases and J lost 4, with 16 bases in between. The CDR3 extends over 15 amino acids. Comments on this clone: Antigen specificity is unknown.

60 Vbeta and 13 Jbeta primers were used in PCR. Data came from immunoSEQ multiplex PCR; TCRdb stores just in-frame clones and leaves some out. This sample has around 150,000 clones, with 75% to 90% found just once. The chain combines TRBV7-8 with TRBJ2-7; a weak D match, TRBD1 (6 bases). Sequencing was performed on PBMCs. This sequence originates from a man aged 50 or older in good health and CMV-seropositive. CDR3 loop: CASSFLGAQKYEQYF. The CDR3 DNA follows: TGTGCCAGCAGCTTTCTGGGGGCGCAGAAGTACGAGCAGTACTTC.